Listed here are 6 T cell receptor beta chains from one sample, sequenced in a study of cytomegalovirus exposure and HLA in healthy donors (dated by TCRdb to 2016 to 2017). Receptor libraries were prepared by the immunoSEQ multiplex PCR assay. A mixture of 60 forward primers for TCR Vbeta segments and 13 reverse primers for TCR Jbeta segments was used in the multiplex PCR. This is the immuneACCESS table as TCRdb keeps it, with only in-frame sequences that have V and J called. A part of the clones is gone; compared with another copy, unresolved V genes explain less than half, and the rest is unexplained. The sample yields approximately 160,000 clones; around four fifths were counted once. The ten biggest clones cover roughly 7.3% of the sample. The sequencing input was PBMCs. These receptors were collected from a male donor in good health and CMV-seropositive.

This chain links TRBV9 with TRBJ2-1, with D possibly TRBD2 on 6 matching bases. Germline loops: CDR1 SGDLS, CDR2 YYNGEE. CDR3 size: 14 residues. Trimming took off 5 bases at V and 4 bases at J, with 13 bases between the two ends. As DNA, the CDR3 is TGTGCCAGCAGGGGGGTAGCGGTGTACAATGAGCAGTTCTTC. Its protein product is CASRGVAVYNEQFF.

This chain uses TRBV7-8 with TRBJ2-7; 10 bases are shared with TRBD1. This CDR3 has 15 amino acids. Germline loops: CDR1 SGHVS, CDR2 FQNEAQ. After removal of 8 bases from V and 2 bases from J, the junction contained 9 bases not matched to a gene. The DNA for the CDR3 is TGTGCCAGCCGCCCCGCCGGGACAGGGGCCTACGAGCAGTACTTC. Protein sequence: CASRPAGTGAYEQYF.

The chain uses TRBV19 and TRBJ1-1; D is undetermined. The CDR3 totals 14 residues. Germline V gene lookup returns CDR1 LNHDA and CDR2 SQIVND (reference sequence). V lost 4 bases, J lost 0 bases, and 9 bases lay in between. Here the CDR3 reads CASSKDIMNTEAFF. CDR3 bases: TGTGCCAGTAGTAAAGACATCATGAACACTGAAGCTTTCTTT.

J is TRBJ1-5 and V is TRBV6-5; TRBD1 matches at 9 bases. The CDR3 sequence is 14 residues long. Germline values: CDR1 MNHEY, CDR2 SVGAGI. V lost 11 bases, J lost 1 base, and 6 bases stayed unmatched. Here the CDR3 reads CAARQGGSNQPQHF. In nucleotides, the CDR3 is TGTGCCGCACGACAGGGGGGGAGCAATCAGCCCCAGCATTTT.

The V and J genes are TRBV7-8 and TRBJ1-5; a possible D gene is TRBD1 (6 bases). Germline values: CDR1 SGHVS, CDR2 FQNEAQ. The V gene lost 5 bases and the J gene lost 2 bases, with 16 bases spanning the gap. CDR3 size: 16 residues. CDR3 sequence reads: CASSNLQGGGNQPQHF. The DNA of the CDR3 is TGTGCCAGCAGCAATCTACAGGGAGGGGGCAATCAGCCCCAGCATTTT. Full variable domain (outside the CDR3, taken from reference TRBV7-8 and TRBJ1-5): GAGVSQSPRYKVAKRGQDVALRCDPISGHVSLFWYQQALGQGPEFLTYFQNEAQLDKSGLPSDRFFAERPEGSVSTLKIQRTQQEDSAVYLCASSNLQGGGNQPQHFGDGTRLSIL.

This clone was found a few times. The chain has TRBV6-6 and TRBJ2-7; TRBD2 matches at 7 bases. V dropped 2 bases and J dropped 11; count of bases not matched to a gene: 3. The germline gives CDR1 MNHNY, CDR2 SVGAGI (reference sequence). This CDR3 spans 11 amino acids. The CDR3: CASSYGAGEYF. CDR3 sequence (DNA): TGTGCCAGCAGTTACGGGGCGGGGGAGTACTTC.